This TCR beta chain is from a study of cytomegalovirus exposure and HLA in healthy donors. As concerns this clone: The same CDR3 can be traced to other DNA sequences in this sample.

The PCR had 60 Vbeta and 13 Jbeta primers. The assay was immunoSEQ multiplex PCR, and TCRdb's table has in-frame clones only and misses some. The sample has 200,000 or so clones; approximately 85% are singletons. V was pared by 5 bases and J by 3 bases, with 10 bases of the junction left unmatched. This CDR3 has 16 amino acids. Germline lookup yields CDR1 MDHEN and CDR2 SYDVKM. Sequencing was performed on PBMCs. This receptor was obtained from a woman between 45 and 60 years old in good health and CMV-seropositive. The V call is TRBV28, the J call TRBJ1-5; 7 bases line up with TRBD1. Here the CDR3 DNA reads TGTGCCAGCAGTACGCGACAGGGCGGTTTCAATCAGCCCCAGCATTTT. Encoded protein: CASSTRQGGFNQPQHF.